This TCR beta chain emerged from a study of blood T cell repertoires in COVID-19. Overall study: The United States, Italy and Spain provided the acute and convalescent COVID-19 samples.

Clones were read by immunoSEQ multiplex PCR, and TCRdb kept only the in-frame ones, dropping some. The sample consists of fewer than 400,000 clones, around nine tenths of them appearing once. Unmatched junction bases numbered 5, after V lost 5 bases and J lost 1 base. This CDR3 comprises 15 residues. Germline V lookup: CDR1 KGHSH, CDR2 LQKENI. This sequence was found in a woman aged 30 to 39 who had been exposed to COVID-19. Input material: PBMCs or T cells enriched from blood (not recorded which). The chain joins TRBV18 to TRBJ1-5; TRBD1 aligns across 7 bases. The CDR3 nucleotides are TGTGCCAGCTCAGAGGGGGCGGGGAGCAATCAGCCCCAGCATTTT. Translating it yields CASSEGAGSNQPQHF.